The sequence of this T cell receptor (beta chain) was determined in a study of CD8+ T cells in alopecia areata. This CDR3 has 13 residues. The germline CDR1 and CDR2 sequences are MGHRA and YSYEKL. The V end was cut by 2 bases, the J end by 1 base, with 6 bases between. After isolation, RNA underwent reverse transcription to generate cDNA as the sequencing template. TCRdb keeps only in-frame clones here, not all; method: immunoSEQ multiplex PCR. The sample lists more than 150,000 clones, around 50% occurring once. The TCR was taken from a human donor with alopecia areata. Here the sequenced sample was CD4+ T cells sorted from blood, taken at week 0. The rearrangement joins TRBV4-1 to TRBJ2-7; D remains unclear. CDR3 protein: CASSQSGSYEQYF. DNA for the CDR3: TGCGCCAGCAGCCAATCGGGTTCCTACGAGCAGTACTTC.